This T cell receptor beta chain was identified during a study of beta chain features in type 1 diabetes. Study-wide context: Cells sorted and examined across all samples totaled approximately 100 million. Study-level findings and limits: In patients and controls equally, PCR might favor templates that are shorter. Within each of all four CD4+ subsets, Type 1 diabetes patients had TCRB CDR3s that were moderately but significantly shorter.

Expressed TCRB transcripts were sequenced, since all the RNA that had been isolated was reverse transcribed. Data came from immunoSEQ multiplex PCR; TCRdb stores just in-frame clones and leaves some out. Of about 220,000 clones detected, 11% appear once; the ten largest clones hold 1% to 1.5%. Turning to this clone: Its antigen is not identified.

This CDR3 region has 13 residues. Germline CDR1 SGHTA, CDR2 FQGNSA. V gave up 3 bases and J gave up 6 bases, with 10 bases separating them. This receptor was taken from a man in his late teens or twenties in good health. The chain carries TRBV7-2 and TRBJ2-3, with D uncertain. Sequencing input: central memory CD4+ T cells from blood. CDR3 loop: CASSFNVGDTQYF. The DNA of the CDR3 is TGTGCCAGCAGCTTTAATGTTGGCGATACGCAGTATTTT.